Shown below are 14 T cell receptor beta chains from a single sample sequenced in a study of shared clonotypes between healthy human individuals. Using immunoSEQ multiplex PCR, the repertoire was profiled, and TCRdb retains in-frame clones only, with some absent. The profile shows fewer than 3 million clones, roughly 92% of them singletons. The sequenced sample was naive CD4+ T cells from PBMCs. Subset reported: CD45RA+ positively selected. The receptors come from a young man in good health. Some clones in this sample may be carry-over from other donors' samples.

This chain uses TRBV19 with TRBJ2-7; a weak D match, TRBD1 (6 bases). Trimming cost V 5 bases and J 2 bases, with 13 bases left between them. This CDR3 comprises 14 residues. Germline V lookup: CDR1 LNHDA, CDR2 SQIVND (reference sequence). The CDR3 is CASSEGGSPYEQYF. The CDR3 DNA is TGTGCCAGTAGTGAAGGGGGAAGTCCCTACGAGCAGTACTTC.

V is TRBV28 and J is TRBJ1-2; D gene ambiguous. The CDR3 is 13 amino acids. Trimming cost V 3 bases and J 2 bases, with 7 bases left between them. The germline CDR1 and CDR2 sequences are MDHEN and SYDVKM. Here the CDR3 DNA reads TGTGCCAGCAGTTTTACAAGAAACTATGGCTACACCTTC. Amino acids: CASSFTRNYGYTF.

The chain has TRBV7-9 and TRBJ2-5; D is possibly TRBD1 or TRBD2 (6 bases each). The CDR3 extends over 15 amino acids. The ends were cut back, 5 bases at V and 2 bases at J, with 15 bases in the middle. Germline lookup yields CDR1 SEHNR and CDR2 FQNEAQ (reference sequence). The CDR3 coding sequence is TGTGCCAGCAGCCGTATGCGGGACAAACAAGAGACCCAGTACTTC. Translating gives CASSRMRDKQETQYF. The whole variable domain, filled in from reference TRBV7-9 and TRBJ2-5, reads DTGVSQNPRHKITKRGQNVTFRCDPISEHNRLYWYRQTLGQGPEFLTYFQNEAQLEKSRLLSDRFSAERPKGSFSTLEIQRTEQGDSAMYLCASSRMRDKQETQYFGPGTRLLVL.

This clone has only a few counts. The same CDR3 arises from other DNA sequences in this sample as well. The chain carries TRBV28 and TRBJ1-1; TRBD1 matches 7 bases. Per the germline V gene, CDR1 is MDHEN and CDR2 is SYDVKM. This CDR3 comprises 12 residues. Trimming cost V 8 bases and J 0 bases; bases outside gene matches: 0. The CDR3 bases are TGTGCCAGCGACAGGGTGAACACTGAAGCTTTCTTT. Residues: CASDRVNTEAFF.

This sequence joins TRBV19 and TRBJ2-5; 7 nucleotides agree with TRBD2. Germline assignment: CDR1 LNHDA and CDR2 SQIVND (reference sequence). V lost 5 bases and J lost 7; bases outside the gene matches: 7. The CDR3 is made up of 13 amino acids. The CDR3 is CASSWEGSRTQYF. The CDR3 DNA reads as TGTGCCAGTAGTTGGGAGGGGAGTAGGACCCAGTACTTC.

The V call is TRBV5-1, the J call TRBJ2-3, with 9 bases that match TRBD2. The trim removed 4 bases at V and 1 base at J, leaving 4 bases unmatched. Germline lookup yields CDR1 SGHRS and CDR2 YFSETQ. The CDR3 spans 15 residues. The CDR3 region has the DNA TGCGCCAGCAGCCCGCGGGAGGGCGGCACAGATACGCAGTATTTT. It codes for CASSPREGGTDTQYF.

The chain couples TRBV2 to TRBJ2-2; TRBD2 agrees at 9 bases. Germline-derived CDR1 and CDR2 are SNHLY and FYNNEI. Losses at the gene ends were 3 bases for V and 6 bases for J; bases not matched to a gene: 5. The CDR3 spans 15 residues. CDR3 nucleotide sequence: TGTGCCAGCAGTGAGGAGCTAGCGGGATCCGGGGAGCTGTTTTTT. This codes for CASSEELAGSGELFF.

This chain links TRBV2 with TRBJ2-1, with 7 bases aligning to TRBD2. V was clipped by 8 bases and J by 9 bases; unmatched bases: 4. The germline gives CDR1 SNHLY, CDR2 FYNNEI. CDR3 length: 11 amino acids. The CDR3 sequence is CASRGGIEQFF. The CDR3 coding sequence is TGTGCCAGCCGGGGAGGGATTGAGCAGTTCTTC.

Notes on this clone: Other DNA sequences in this sample translate to the same CDR3. The chain is built from TRBV5-1 and TRBJ2-1; D perhaps matches TRBD2 (5 bases). Germline loops: CDR1 SGHRS, CDR2 YFSETQ. This CDR3 has 12 residues. The V gene lost 4 bases and the J gene lost 8 bases, with 10 bases spanning the gap. In nucleotides, the CDR3 is TGCGCCAGCAGCCCACCCGGGGATGAGCAGTTCTTC. It yields the protein CASSPPGDEQFF.

The chain joins TRBV6-1 to TRBJ2-7, with 8 bases fitting TRBD2. CDR3 length: 13 residues. V shed 6 bases, J shed 3 bases, and the junction held 4 bases outside the gene matches. The germline gives CDR1 MNHNS, CDR2 SASEGT. Here the CDR3 reads CASRETSVYEQYF. The CDR3 nucleotides are TGTGCCAGCAGGGAGACTAGCGTCTACGAGCAGTACTTC.

This chain connects TRBV29-1 to TRBJ1-1; the D is unclear. The CDR3 consists of 12 residues. The V end was cut by 4 bases, the J end by 0 bases, with 6 bases between. Germline CDR1 is SQVTM and CDR2 is ANQGSEA. The DNA for the CDR3 is TGCAGCGTTGGTATCTTGAACACTGAAGCTTTCTTT. It yields the protein CSVGILNTEAFF.

Concerning this clone: Additional DNA sequences in this sample encode the identical CDR3. This sequence joins TRBV18 and TRBJ2-7; D remains ambiguous. Per germline, CDR1 KGHSH and CDR2 LQKENI. The CDR3 is made up of 12 amino acids. Trimming took off 4 bases at V and 5 bases at J, with 9 bases between the two ends. Written as DNA, the CDR3 is TGTGCCAGCTCACGAGATTCGAACGAGCAGTACTTC. It encodes CASSRDSNEQYF. Together with reference TRBV18 and TRBJ2-7, the CDR3 gives the full variable domain: NAGVMQNPRHLVRRRGQEARLRCSPMKGHSHVYWYRQLPEEGLKFMVYLQKENIIDESGMPKERFSAEFPKEGPSILRIQQVVRGDSAAYFCASSRDSNEQYFGPGTRLTVT.

This chain joins TRBV28 and TRBJ1-2, with TRBD1 matching 9 bases. Looked up from germline, CDR1 is MDHEN and CDR2 is SYDVKM. CDR3 size: 13 residues. Trimming removed 7 bases from V and 7 bases from J; junction bases left unmatched: 7. CDR3 nucleotide sequence: TGTGCCAGCACTCCGGGGGACAGGGCTGGCTACACCTTC. Translated: CASTPGDRAGYTF.

This chain joins TRBV4-1 and TRBJ2-5; 7 bases match TRBD2. This CDR3 has 15 residues. V trimming: 3 bases; J trimming: 1 base; junction bases outside the gene matches: 5. Germline V CDR1 and CDR2: MGHRA, YSYEKL. The CDR3 loop is CASSQYLAVQETQYF. DNA for the CDR3: TGCGCCAGCAGCCAGTATCTAGCGGTCCAAGAGACCCAGTACTTC.